This is a list of T cell receptor beta chains from one sample in a study of cytomegalovirus exposure and HLA in healthy donors. Profiling relied on immunoSEQ multiplex PCR, and the TCRdb table lists in-frame clones only, not all of them. Among about 160,000 clones, 89% were seen once, and the ten largest hold 3.5% to 4.5%. The sequenced sample was PBMCs. All receptors derive from a man aged 18 to 29 in good health and CMV-seropositive. CDR3s include the opening cysteine and the closing phenylalanine or tryptophan. The D gene is left open where the match is weak. Some rows mark clone size as missing; the rest say once, few, many or name a class of expanded clone.

clone size | J gene | V gene | D gene | CDR3 protein | CDR3 DNA
- | TRBJ1-1 | TRBV7-2 | - | CASSSTGSKNTEAFF | TGTGCCAGCAGCTCCACAGGGTCGAAGAACACTGAAGCTTTCTTT
- | TRBJ2-5 | TRBV29-1 | TRBD2 | CSGGLASQETQYF | TGCAGCGGTGGACTAGCCTCTCAAGAGACCCAGTACTTC
- | TRBJ2-4 | TRBV7-2 | - | CASSYRTGQPIQYF | TGTGCCAGCAGTTACCGTACAGGGCAACCCATTCAGTACTTC
- | TRBJ2-2 | TRBV4-1 | TRBD1 | CASSRGRGGELFF | TGCGCCAGCAGCAGGGGGCGAGGCGGGGAGCTGTTTTTT
- | TRBJ2-2 | TRBV4-1 | - | CASSQERRGIGELFF | TGCGCCAGCAGCCAAGAGCGCAGGGGTATCGGGGAGCTGTTTTTT
- | TRBJ2-7 | TRBV29-1 | - | CSVEISENPTYEQYF | TGCAGCGTTGAAATTTCAGAAAACCCGACCTACGAGCAGTACTTC
once | TRBJ2-3 | TRBV4-1 | - | CASSQEGRQGFTDTQYF | TGCGCCAGCAGCCAAGAAGGTCGTCAGGGGTTCACAGATACGCAGTATTTT
- | TRBJ2-5 | TRBV9 | TRBD1 | CASSPRQGQETQYF | TGTGCCAGCAGCCCCAGACAGGGGCAAGAGACCCAGTACTTC
- | TRBJ2-2 | TRBV7-3 | - | CASSFQGIGVTGELFF | TGTGCCAGCAGCTTTCAGGGAATTGGTGTTACCGGGGAGCTGTTTTTT
- | TRBJ2-7 | TRBV5-1 | TRBD1 | CASSLDPGGYEQYF | TGCGCCAGCAGCTTGGACCCAGGGGGCTACGAGCAGTACTTC
- | TRBJ2-2 | TRBV2 | TRBD2 | CASSVREQFTGELFF | TGTGCCAGCAGTGTGCGGGAGCAATTCACCGGGGAGCTGTTTTTT
- | TRBJ1-1 | TRBV7-9 | - | CASSSYRQGMNTEAFF | TGTGCCAGCAGCTCTTATCGGCAGGGAATGAACACTGAAGCTTTCTTT
- | TRBJ1-2 | TRBV30 | - | CAGSIKQSNYGYTF | TGTGCCGGGTCAATCAAACAGTCTAACTATGGCTACACCTTC
- | TRBJ2-2 | TRBV18 | TRBD1 | CASSPDRATGELFF | TGTGCCAGCTCACCCGACAGGGCAACCGGGGAGCTGTTTTTT
few | TRBJ1-2 | TRBV6-5 | TRBD1 | CASREDRGGYYGYTF | TGTGCCAGCAGGGAGGACAGGGGCGGCTACTATGGCTACACCTTC
- | TRBJ1-2 | TRBV7-9 | - | CASRFAGVGGYTF | TGTGCCAGCAGATTCGCAGGGGTCGGTGGCTACACCTTC
- | TRBJ2-5 | TRBV18 | TRBD1 | CASSPPEGGRETQYF | TGTGCCAGCTCACCACCGGAAGGGGGCCGGGAGACCCAGTACTTC